A single sample is the source of the 15 T cell receptor beta chains below, sequenced in a study of cytomegalovirus exposure and HLA in healthy donors. Primers: 60 Vbeta forward and 13 Jbeta reverse. Only in-frame clones appear in the TCRdb table, and some are missing; sequencing was by immunoSEQ multiplex PCR. In the table there are 180,000 or so clones, roughly 80% of which are singletons. The sample consisted of PBMCs. All receptors derive from a woman between 35 and 50 years old in good health and CMV-seropositive.

This clone showed up just once. At one end, the junction sequence differs from germline, possibly due to a read error. This same CDR3 is encoded by further DNA sequences in the sample. V gene TRBV19 combines with J gene TRBJ2-7, with 8 bases aligning to TRBD1. The CDR3 loop spans 14 amino acids. Germline CDR1 is LNHDA and CDR2 is SQIVND (reference sequence). The CDR3 nucleotides read TGTGCCAGTAGTATGAACAGGGGGATGAACGAGCAGTATTTC. Its translation is CASSMNRGMNEQYF.

This chain joins TRBV6-5 and TRBJ2-7; no reliable D call. Per the germline V gene, CDR1 is MNHEY and CDR2 is SVGAGI. The ends were cut back, 5 bases at V and 1 base at J, with 9 bases in the middle. The CDR3 totals 13 residues. CDR3 in DNA: TGTGCCAGCAGTGATCCGGTTTCCTACGAGCAGTACTTC. Its protein is CASSDPVSYEQYF.

The chain joins TRBV5-4 to TRBJ1-2; the match to TRBD1 covers 7 bases. CDR1 is SGHNT, CDR2 YYREEE, per germline (reference sequence). This CDR3 region has 15 residues. V was pared by 1 base and J by 3 bases, with 6 bases of the junction left unmatched. CDR3 coding DNA: TGTGCCAGCAGCTTGTGGTCTGACAGGGACTATGGCTACACCTTC. Amino acids: CASSLWSDRDYGYTF.

This clone was seen a few times. This sequence joins TRBV28 and TRBJ2-1; 8 nucleotides agree with TRBD1. This CDR3 spans 14 amino acids. Trimming cost V 7 bases and J 7 bases; bases outside gene matches: 9. The germline V gene has CDR1 MDHEN and CDR2 SYDVKM. The DNA for the CDR3 is TGTGCCAGCACCCCGGGGGACAGGAGAAATGAGCAGTTCTTC. Encoded protein: CASTPGDRRNEQFF.

The chain combines TRBV7-2 with TRBJ1-5, with TRBD1 as a possible D gene (5 bases). Trimming pared 4 bases from V and 0 bases from J, leaving 13 bases between. The germline V gene encodes CDR1 SGHTA and CDR2 FQGNSA. There are 16 residues in the CDR3. In nucleotides, the CDR3 is TGTGCCAGCAGCTCCCACGGGGGGGGTAGCAATCAGCCCCAGCATTTT. Its protein product is CASSSHGGGSNQPQHF.

A few counts support this clone. In DNA, the CDR3 is TGTGCCAGCAGCCCAGCGGGCACTTATATATACAATGAGCAGTTCTTC. It encodes CASSPAGTYIYNEQFF. This chain links TRBV7-9 with TRBJ2-1, with D perhaps matching TRBD2 (6 bases). The CDR3 extends over 16 amino acids. V was shortened by 5 bases and J by 4 bases, with 18 bases between the two germline ends. CDR1 and CDR2 from the germline V gene are SEHNR and FQNEAQ (reference sequence).

The J gene is TRBJ2-7, the V gene TRBV7-6, with a weak D call TRBD1 (5 bases). V dropped 3 bases and J dropped 5 bases, with 20 bases sitting between them. The CDR3 has 16 residues. CDR1 is SGHVS and CDR2 is FNYEAQ in the germline V gene. This CDR3 is CASSFVFGREGNEQYF. CDR3 nucleotide sequence: TGTGCCAGCAGCTTTGTTTTTGGCAGGGAAGGTAACGAGCAGTACTTC.

Only one count was recorded for this clone. This chain uses TRBV5-8 with TRBJ2-7, with D tentatively TRBD2 (5 bases). V was clipped by 4 bases and J by 2 bases, with 16 bases between them. Germline V gives CDR1 SGHTS, CDR2 YDEGEE. This CDR3 has 15 amino acids. The CDR3: CASSPGLDFAYEQYF. In nucleotides, the CDR3 is TGTGCCAGCAGCCCGGGATTGGACTTTGCCTACGAGCAGTACTTC.

CDR3 sequence reads: CASSLQGMVSNGLYGYTF. The CDR3 DNA reads as TGCGCCAGCAGCTTACAGGGGATGGTATCTAATGGCCTCTATGGCTACACCTTC. The V and J genes are TRBV5-1 and TRBJ1-2, with 7 bases identical to TRBD1. The CDR3 loop spans 18 amino acids. Trimming at V came to 2 bases and at J to 4 bases, leaving 17 bases not matched to a gene. Germline lookup yields CDR1 SGHRS and CDR2 YFSETQ.

The chain carries TRBV28 and TRBJ2-5; 13 bases map to TRBD2. The last part of the DNA fits TRBJ2-7 better; the J call may be wrong. The germline V gene has CDR1 MDHEN and CDR2 SYDVKM. The CDR3 contains 18 residues. The CDR3 loop reads CASSPLGTSGMKPYEQYF. The DNA for the CDR3 is TGTGCCAGCAGTCCCCTTGGGACTAGCGGGATGAAACCCTACGAGCAGTACTTC.

V usage is TRBV2 and J usage is TRBJ1-2; D perhaps matches TRBD1 (6 bases). This CDR3 has 12 amino acids. CDR1 and CDR2 from the germline V gene are SNHLY and FYNNEI. Trimming shortened V by 5 bases and J by 4 bases, and 8 bases separated the two germline ends. The CDR3 region has the DNA TGTGCCAGCAGTCCGGACAGCTATGGCTACACCTTC. Protein: CASSPDSYGYTF.

V and J are TRBV4-2 and TRBJ1-1; 7 bases are a match to TRBD1. The ends lost 0 bases at V and 3 bases at J; junction bases unmatched: 10. CDR1 LGHNA and CDR2 YNFKEQ come from the germline V gene. The CDR3 length is 17 residues. CDR3 coding DNA: TGTGCCAGCAGCCAAGATCCCGGCCAAGGGGGCGACACTGAAGCTTTCTTT. This codes for CASSQDPGQGGDTEAFF.

This sequence joins TRBV5-4 and TRBJ1-1; D may be TRBD1 (6 bases). The CDR3 is made up of 15 amino acids. The germline V and J ends were trimmed by 4 bases and 6 bases, with 19 bases remaining between them. CDR1 and CDR2 (germline): SGHNT, YYREEE (reference sequence). The CDR3 reads CASSRGTQGGAEAFF. For the CDR3, the DNA is TGTGCCAGCAGCCGCGGAACACAGGGTGGAGCTGAAGCTTTCTTT. The complete variable domain, with remaining parts taken from reference TRBV5-4 and TRBJ1-1, reads ETGVTQSPTHLIKTRGQQVTLRCSSQSGHNTVSWYQQALGQGPQFIFQYYREEENGRGNFPPRFSGLQFPNYSSELNVNALELDDSALYLCASSRGTQGGAEAFFGQGTRLTVV.

The chain links TRBV13 to TRBJ2-1, with D maybe TRBD2 (6 bases). Germline CDR1 is PRHDT and CDR2 is FYEKMQ (reference sequence). The CDR3 spans 17 residues. V was clipped by 0 bases and J by 0 bases, with 12 bases between them. DNA for the CDR3: TGTGCCAGCAGCTTAGGGGGCGGGGTGCTCTCCTACAATGAGCAGTTCTTC. Its protein product is CASSLGGGVLSYNEQFF.

The V call is TRBV28, the J call TRBJ2-1; 7 bases map to TRBD2. Germline V gives CDR1 MDHEN, CDR2 SYDVKM. This CDR3 contains 15 residues. V lost 3 bases to trimming and J lost 3 bases; unmatched junction nucleotides: 5. The CDR3 nucleotides are TGTGCCAGCAGTTTGGTAAGCGGGGTCTACAATGAGCAGTTCTTC. This sequence encodes CASSLVSGVYNEQFF.